These 8 T cell receptor beta chains originate from one sample sequenced in a study of T cell responses to AZD1222 COVID-19 vaccine. Assay used: immunoSEQ multiplex PCR; TCRdb lists only in-frame clones, some missing. The table lists just over 150,000 clones, approximately 86% of them singletons. This sample comprised peripheral blood, obtained after recovery from COVID-19. These receptors were obtained from an adult who had recovered from COVID-19.

This chain links TRBV6-5 with TRBJ2-1; tentative D call: TRBD2 (5 bases). V lost 5 bases and J 1 base, leaving 9 bases between the germline ends. CDR3 length: 14 residues. Germline values: CDR1 MNHEY, CDR2 SVGAGI. CDR3 DNA: TGTGCCAGCAGTCCCCGGGGTTCCTACAATGAGCAGTTCTTC. Protein product: CASSPRGSYNEQFF.

This chain links TRBV5-1 with TRBJ2-3; tentatively, D is TRBD2 (5 bases). V gave up 4 bases and J gave up 2 bases, with 8 bases separating them. The CDR3 sequence is 13 residues long. The germline gives CDR1 SGHRS, CDR2 YFSETQ. The CDR3 spells CASSISATDTQYF. The DNA for the CDR3 is TGCGCCAGCAGCATTAGCGCCACAGATACGCAGTATTTT.

The gene calls are TRBV4-2 and TRBJ2-3; TRBD2 matches 8 bases. Germline CDR1 is LGHNA and CDR2 is YNFKEQ. Trimming at V came to 0 bases and at J to 2 bases, leaving 10 bases not matched to a gene. CDR3 size: 18 residues. CDR3 loop: CASSQDKPRGAYTDTQYF. The DNA of the CDR3 is TGTGCCAGCAGCCAAGATAAACCGCGGGGGGCTTACACAGATACGCAGTATTTT.

The table lists this clone with a count of one. This chain links TRBV15 with TRBJ2-7, with a weak D call TRBD2 (5 bases). This CDR3 has 14 amino acids. Germline loops: CDR1 LNHNV, CDR2 YYDKDF (reference sequence). V shed 5 bases and J shed 1 base, with 12 bases lying between them. The CDR3 protein is CATSQDRGSYEQYF. For the CDR3, the DNA is TGTGCCACCAGCCAAGATCGGGGATCCTACGAGCAGTACTTC.

The chain is built from TRBV18 and TRBJ1-5; the D gene is possibly TRBD1 (5 bases). V lost 3 bases to trimming and J lost 7 bases, with 22 bases between them. This CDR3 is 17 amino acids long. From germline, CDR1 is KGHSH and CDR2 LQKENI. CDR3 nucleotide sequence: TGTGCCAGCTCACCGTACGGGGGGAGTCTGGGGGAACAGCCCCAGCATTTT. This gives the protein CASSPYGGSLGEQPQHF. The entire variable domain, with the rest obtained from reference TRBV18 and TRBJ1-5, is as follows: NAGVMQNPRHLVRRRGQEARLRCSPMKGHSHVYWYRQLPEEGLKFMVYLQKENIIDESGMPKERFSAEFPKEGPSILRIQQVVRGDSAAYFCASSPYGGSLGEQPQHFGDGTRLSIL.

This clone was seen a single time. The chain uses TRBV28 and TRBJ1-2, with 9 positions matching TRBD1. The CDR3 is 14 amino acids. Trimming cost V 6 bases and J 8 bases; bases outside gene matches: 10. CDR1 and CDR2 from the germline V gene are MDHEN and SYDVKM. The CDR3 is CASRSDRGVRGYTF. The CDR3 region has the DNA TGTGCCAGCAGATCGGACAGGGGAGTTCGGGGCTACACCTTC.

The rearrangement uses TRBV5-1 and TRBJ2-2; 8 bases are a match to TRBD1. With 0 bases clipped from V and 0 bases from J, the junction kept 1 base outside the gene matches. The CDR3 covers 16 residues. Germline V gives CDR1 SGHRS, CDR2 YFSETQ. This CDR3 reads CASSLGQGTNTGELFF. Written as DNA, the CDR3 is TGCGCCAGCAGCTTGGGACAGGGGACGAACACCGGGGAGCTGTTTTTT.

This clone was seen a handful of times. This chain connects TRBV4-1 to TRBJ1-1; 11 positions agree with TRBD1. The junction had 12 bases not matched to a gene; V was cut back by 3 bases and J by 0 bases. This CDR3 is built from 19 residues. Germline assignment: CDR1 MGHRA and CDR2 YSYEKL. The CDR3 region has the DNA TGCGCCAGCAGCCAGGGGACAGGGGGGTCGCGAGATCTGAACACTGAAGCTTTCTTT. Amino acid sequence: CASSQGTGGSRDLNTEAFF.